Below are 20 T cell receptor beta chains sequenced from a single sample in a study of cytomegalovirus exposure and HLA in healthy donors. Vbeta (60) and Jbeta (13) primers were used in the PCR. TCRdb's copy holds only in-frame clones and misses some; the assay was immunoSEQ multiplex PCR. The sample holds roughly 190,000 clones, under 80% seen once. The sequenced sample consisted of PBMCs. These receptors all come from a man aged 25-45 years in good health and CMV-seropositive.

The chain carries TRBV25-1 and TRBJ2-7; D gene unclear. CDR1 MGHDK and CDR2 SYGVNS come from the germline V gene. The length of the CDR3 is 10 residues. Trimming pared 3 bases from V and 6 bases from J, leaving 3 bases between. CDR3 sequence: CASSDSEQYF. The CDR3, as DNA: TGTGCCAGCAGTGACAGCGAGCAGTACTTC.

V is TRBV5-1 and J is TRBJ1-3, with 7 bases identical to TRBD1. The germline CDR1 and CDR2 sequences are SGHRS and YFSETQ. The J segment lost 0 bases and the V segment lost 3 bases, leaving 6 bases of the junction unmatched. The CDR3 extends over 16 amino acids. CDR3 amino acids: CASSSGTAHSGNTIYF. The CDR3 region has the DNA TGCGCCAGCAGCTCCGGGACAGCTCACTCTGGAAACACCATATATTTT.

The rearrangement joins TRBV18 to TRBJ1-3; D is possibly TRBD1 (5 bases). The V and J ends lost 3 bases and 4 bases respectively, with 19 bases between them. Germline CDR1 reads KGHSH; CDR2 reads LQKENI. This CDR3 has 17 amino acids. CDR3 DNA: TGTGCCAGCTCACCGGTGGCCTTAACCGGACACGGAAACACCATATATTTT. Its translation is CASSPVALTGHGNTIYF.

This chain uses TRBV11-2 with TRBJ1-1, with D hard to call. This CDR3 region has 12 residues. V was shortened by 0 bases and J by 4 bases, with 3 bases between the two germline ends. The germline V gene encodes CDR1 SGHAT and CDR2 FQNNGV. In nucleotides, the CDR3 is TGTGCCAGCAGCTTAGAGAGCACTGAAGCTTTCTTT. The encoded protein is CASSLESTEAFF. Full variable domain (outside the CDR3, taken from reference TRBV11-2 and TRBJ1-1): EAGVAQSPRYKIIEKRQSVAFWCNPISGHATLYWYQQILGQGPKLLIQFQNNGVVDDSQLPKDRFSAERLKGVDSTLKIQPAKLEDSAVYLCASSLESTEAFFGQGTRLTVV.

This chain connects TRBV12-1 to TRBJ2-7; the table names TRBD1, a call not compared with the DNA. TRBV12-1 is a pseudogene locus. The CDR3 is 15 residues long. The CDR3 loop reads CASSPRPGDPYEQYF. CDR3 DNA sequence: TGTGCCAGCAGCCCCAGGCCAGGCGATCCCTACGAGCAGTACTTC.

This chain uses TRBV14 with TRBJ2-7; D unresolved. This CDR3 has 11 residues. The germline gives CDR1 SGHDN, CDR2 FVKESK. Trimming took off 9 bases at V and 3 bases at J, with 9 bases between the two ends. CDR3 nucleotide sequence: TGTGCCAGTGTACTCCACTACGAGCAGTACTTC. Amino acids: CASVLHYEQYF.

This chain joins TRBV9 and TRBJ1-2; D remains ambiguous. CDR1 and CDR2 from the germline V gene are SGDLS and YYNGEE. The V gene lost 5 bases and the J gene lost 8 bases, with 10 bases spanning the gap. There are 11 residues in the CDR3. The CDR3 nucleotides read TGTGCCAGCAGTAAGGAGCGGGGCTACACCTTC. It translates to CASSKERGYTF.

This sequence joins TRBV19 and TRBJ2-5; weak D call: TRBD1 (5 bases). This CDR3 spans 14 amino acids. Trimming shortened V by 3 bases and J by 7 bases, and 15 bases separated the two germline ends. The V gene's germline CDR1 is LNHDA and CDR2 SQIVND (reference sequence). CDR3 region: CASSMRIRAGTQYF. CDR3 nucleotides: TGTGCCAGTAGTATGCGTATCAGGGCTGGGACCCAGTACTTC.

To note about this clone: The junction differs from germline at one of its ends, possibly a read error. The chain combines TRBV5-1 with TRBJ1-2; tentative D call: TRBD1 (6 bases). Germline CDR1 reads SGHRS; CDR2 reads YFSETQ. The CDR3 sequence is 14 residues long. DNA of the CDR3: TGCGCCAACAGCTTGGCTTCAGGGGCGTATGGCTACACCTTC. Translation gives CANSLASGAYGYTF.

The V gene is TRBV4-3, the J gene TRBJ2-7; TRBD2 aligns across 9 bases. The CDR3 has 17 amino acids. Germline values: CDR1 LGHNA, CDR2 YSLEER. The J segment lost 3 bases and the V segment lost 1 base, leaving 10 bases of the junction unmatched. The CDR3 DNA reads TGCGCCAGCAGCCAAGGACTAGCGGAGATGAGCTTCTACGAGCAGTACTTC. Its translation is CASSQGLAEMSFYEQYF.

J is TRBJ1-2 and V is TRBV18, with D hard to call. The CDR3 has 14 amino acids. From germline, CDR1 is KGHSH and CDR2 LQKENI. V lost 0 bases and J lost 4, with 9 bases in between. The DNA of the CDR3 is TGTGCCAGCTCACCACCGAGGCCAGCCTATGGCTACACCTTC. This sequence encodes CASSPPRPAYGYTF.

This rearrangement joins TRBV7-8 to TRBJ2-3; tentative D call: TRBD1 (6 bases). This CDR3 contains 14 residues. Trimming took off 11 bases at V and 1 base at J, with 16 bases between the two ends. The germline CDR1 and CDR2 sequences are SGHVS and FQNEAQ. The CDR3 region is CASSRGGRTDTQYF. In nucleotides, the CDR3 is TGTGCCTCGTCCAGGGGCGGACGCACAGATACGCAGTATTTT.

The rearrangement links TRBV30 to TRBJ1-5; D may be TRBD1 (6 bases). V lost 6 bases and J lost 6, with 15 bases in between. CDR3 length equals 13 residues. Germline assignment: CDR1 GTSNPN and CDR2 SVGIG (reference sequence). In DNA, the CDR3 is TGTGCCTGCTCTACAGGGATTGGTCAGCCCCAGCATTTT. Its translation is CACSTGIGQPQHF. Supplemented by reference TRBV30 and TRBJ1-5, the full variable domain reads SQTIHQWPATLVQPVGSPLSLECTVEGTSNPNLYWYRQAAGRGLQLLFYSVGIGQISSEVPQNLSASRPQDRQFILSSKKLLLSDSGFYLCACSTGIGQPQHFGDGTRLSIL.

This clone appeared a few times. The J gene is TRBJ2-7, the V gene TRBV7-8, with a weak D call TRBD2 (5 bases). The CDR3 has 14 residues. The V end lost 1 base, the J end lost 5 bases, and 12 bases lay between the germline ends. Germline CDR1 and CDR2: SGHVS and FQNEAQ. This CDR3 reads CASSLDGRTDEQYF. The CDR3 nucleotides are TGTGCCAGCAGCTTAGATGGGAGAACGGACGAGCAGTACTTC.

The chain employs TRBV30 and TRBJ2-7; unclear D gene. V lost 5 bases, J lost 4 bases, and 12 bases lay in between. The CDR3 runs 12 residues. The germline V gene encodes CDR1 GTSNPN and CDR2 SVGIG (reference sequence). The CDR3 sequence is CAWLTPGYEQYF. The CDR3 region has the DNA TGTGCCTGGCTAACCCCGGGTTACGAGCAGTACTTC.

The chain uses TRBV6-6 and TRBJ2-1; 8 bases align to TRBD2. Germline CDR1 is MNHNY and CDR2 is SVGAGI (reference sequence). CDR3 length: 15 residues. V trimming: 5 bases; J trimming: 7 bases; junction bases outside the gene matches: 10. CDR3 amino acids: CASSRVGGANNEQFF. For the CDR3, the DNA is TGTGCCAGCAGTAGGGTCGGGGGGGCGAATAATGAGCAGTTCTTC.

The CDR3 sequence: CASSWGLAGVGEQYF. The CDR3 DNA is TGTGCCAGCAGCTGGGGACTAGCGGGAGTGGGAGAGCAGTACTTC. The V and J genes are TRBV7-8 and TRBJ2-7; 14 bases map to TRBD2. This CDR3 region has 15 residues. Trimming at V came to 4 bases and at J to 7 bases, leaving 6 bases not matched to a gene. Germline CDR1 and CDR2: SGHVS and FQNEAQ.

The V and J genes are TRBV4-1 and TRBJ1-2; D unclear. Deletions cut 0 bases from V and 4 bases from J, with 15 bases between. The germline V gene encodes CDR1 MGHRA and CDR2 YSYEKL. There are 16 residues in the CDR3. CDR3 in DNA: TGCGCCAGCAGCCAAGATTGGGCAGGTGCCGCCTATGGCTACACCTTC. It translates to CASSQDWAGAAYGYTF.

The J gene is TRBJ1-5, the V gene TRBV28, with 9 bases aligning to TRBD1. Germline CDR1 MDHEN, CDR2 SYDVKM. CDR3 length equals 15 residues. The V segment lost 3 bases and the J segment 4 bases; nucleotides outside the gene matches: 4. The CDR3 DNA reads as TGTGCCAGCAGTTTGGCGACAGGGGGAAATCAGCCCCAGCATTTT. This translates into CASSLATGGNQPQHF.

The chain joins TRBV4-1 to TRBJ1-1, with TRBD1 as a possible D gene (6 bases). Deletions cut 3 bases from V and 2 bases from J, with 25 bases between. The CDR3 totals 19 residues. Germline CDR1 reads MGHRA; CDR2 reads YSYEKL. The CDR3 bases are TGCGCCAGCAGCCAGCTAATTTTGGGGGCGCGGATCGTTAACACTGAAGCTTTCTTT. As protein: CASSQLILGARIVNTEAFF.